This T cell receptor beta chain stems from a study of blood T cell repertoires in COVID-19. Whole-study context: Acute and convalescent COVID-19 specimens originated in the United States, Italy and Spain. T cells, B-cell-depleted T cells, or PBMCs provided the cDNA or gDNA that served as material.

Method: immunoSEQ multiplex PCR; TCRdb's copy keeps in-frame clones and lacks some. The sample records some 290,000 clones, approximately 87% being singletons. V lost 4 bases, J lost 5 bases, and 8 bases lay in between. There are 12 residues in the CDR3. Germline loops: CDR1 SGHRS, CDR2 YFSETQ. Sequenced material: peripheral blood. The chain has TRBV5-1 and TRBJ2-3, with D maybe TRBD2 (5 bases). This TCR came from a woman aged 25 to 39 with COVID-19, enrolled during active disease. This chain's CDR3 is CASSEGLDTQYF. CDR3 sequence (DNA): TGCGCCAGCAGCGAAGGACTAGATACGCAGTATTTT.